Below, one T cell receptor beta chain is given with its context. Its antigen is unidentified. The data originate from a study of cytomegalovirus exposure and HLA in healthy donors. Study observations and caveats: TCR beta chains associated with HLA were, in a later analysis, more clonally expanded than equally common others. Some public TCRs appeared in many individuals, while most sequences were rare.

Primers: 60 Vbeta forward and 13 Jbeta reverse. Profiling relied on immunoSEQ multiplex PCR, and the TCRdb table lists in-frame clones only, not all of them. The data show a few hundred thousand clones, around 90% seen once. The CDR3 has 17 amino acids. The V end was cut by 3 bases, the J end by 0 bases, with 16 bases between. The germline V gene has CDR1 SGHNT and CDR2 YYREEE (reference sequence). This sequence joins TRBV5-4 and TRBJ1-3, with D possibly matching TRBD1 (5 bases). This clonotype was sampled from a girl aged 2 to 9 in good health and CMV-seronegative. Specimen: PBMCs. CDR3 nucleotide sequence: TGTGCCAGCAGCTCGCAAGGTCGGCAGGGCTCTGGAAACACCATATATTTT. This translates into CASSSQGRQGSGNTIYF.